Below, 13 T cell receptor beta chains from the same sample are listed, as sequenced in a study of cytomegalovirus exposure and HLA in healthy donors. Amplification used 60 Vbeta primers and 13 Jbeta primers. Sequencing was performed with immunoSEQ multiplex PCR; in TCRdb, only in-frame clones are kept and a portion is missing. The data show about 89,000 clones, around two thirds seen once. Sequencing input: PBMCs. These receptors all stem from a male donor in good health and CMV-seronegative.

The chain is built from TRBV7-8 and TRBJ2-7; 10 bases align to TRBD2. Germline trimming cut 1 base from V and 3 bases from J; bases unmatched to any gene: 12. The CDR3 loop spans 18 amino acids. Germline V gives CDR1 SGHVS, CDR2 FQNEAQ. Here the CDR3 reads CASSLGSGRDRFFYEQYF. CDR3 nucleotides: TGTGCCAGCAGCTTAGGGAGCGGGAGGGACCGATTCTTCTACGAGCAGTACTTC.

The gene calls are TRBV6-1 and TRBJ2-3; 7 bases map to TRBD1. V trimming: 4 bases; J trimming: 0 bases; junction bases outside the gene matches: 7. The length of the CDR3 is 16 residues. Germline lookup yields CDR1 MNHNS and CDR2 SASEGT. Here the CDR3 reads CASSGPGGASTDTQYF. In DNA form, the CDR3 reads TGTGCCAGCAGTGGCCCAGGGGGTGCCAGCACAGATACGCAGTATTTT.

The CDR3 nucleotides are TGTGCCAGCAGTTCCTCGACAGGGGGCCTGGGAAACACCATATATTTT. Amino acids: CASSSSTGGLGNTIYF. The rearrangement links TRBV28 to TRBJ1-3; 10 nucleotides agree with TRBD1. The CDR3 spans 16 residues. Per the germline V gene, CDR1 is MDHEN and CDR2 is SYDVKM. After removal of 4 bases from V and 4 bases from J, the junction contained 7 bases not matched to a gene.

The rearrangement links TRBV28 to TRBJ1-4; D possibly corresponds to TRBD1 (6 bases). The V and J ends lost 8 bases and 0 bases respectively, with 19 bases between them. This CDR3 has 17 amino acids. Germline CDR1 MDHEN, CDR2 SYDVKM. The CDR3 sequence is CASGESGAPTTNEKLFF. In nucleotides, the CDR3 is TGTGCCAGCGGCGAATCAGGGGCCCCAACAACTAATGAAAAACTGTTTTTT.

V and J are TRBV9 and TRBJ2-7; the match to TRBD2 covers 10 bases. V was pared by 4 bases and J by 2 bases, with 9 bases of the junction left unmatched. CDR1 and CDR2 from the germline V gene are SGDLS and YYNGEE. The CDR3 contains 16 residues. CDR3 amino acids: CASSPRGSGRAYEQYF. CDR3 sequence (DNA): TGTGCCAGCAGCCCGAGAGGGAGCGGGAGGGCCTACGAGCAGTACTTC.

This clone was seen a few times. The J gene is TRBJ1-1, the V gene TRBV5-8; maybe TRBD1 (6 bases). CDR3 length: 18 amino acids. The V gene lost 0 bases and the J gene lost 2 bases, with 20 bases spanning the gap. Germline V gene data show CDR1 as SGHTS and CDR2 as YDEGEE. CDR3 region: CASSLVLGAGPGNTEAFF. The CDR3 DNA sequence: TGTGCCAGCAGCTTGGTGTTGGGGGCTGGTCCGGGAAACACTGAAGCTTTCTTT.

The V and J genes are TRBV28 and TRBJ1-6, with 8 nucleotides matching TRBD1. J was trimmed by 7 bases and V by 7 bases; bases with no gene match: 9. The CDR3 has 15 amino acids. The V gene's germline CDR1 is MDHEN and CDR2 SYDVKM. CDR3 amino acids: CASISPGGRNSPLHF. For the CDR3, the DNA is TGTGCCAGCATAAGCCCAGGGGGCAGGAATTCACCCCTCCACTTT.

V is TRBV29-1 and J is TRBJ2-7; 10 bases agree with TRBD2. V trimming: 4 bases; J trimming: 3 bases; junction bases outside the gene matches: 3. The germline V gene has CDR1 SQVTM and CDR2 ANQGSEA. This CDR3 region has 13 residues. CDR3 loop: CSVGLAGNYEQYF. The DNA for the CDR3 is TGCAGCGTTGGACTAGCGGGTAACTACGAGCAGTACTTC.

The genes are TRBV5-1 and TRBJ2-5; 9 nucleotides match TRBD1. This CDR3 region has 15 residues. Germline CDR1 reads SGHRS; CDR2 reads YFSETQ. After removal of 4 bases from V and 2 bases from J, the junction contained 6 bases not matched to a gene. The CDR3: CASSRRDRDQETQYF. In DNA, the CDR3 is TGCGCCAGCAGCAGGCGGGACAGGGATCAAGAGACCCAGTACTTC.

The chain uses TRBV5-1 and TRBJ2-5, with 9 bases identical to TRBD1. With 4 bases clipped from V and 5 bases from J, the junction kept 9 bases outside the gene matches. Per germline, CDR1 SGHRS and CDR2 YFSETQ. This CDR3 is built from 15 residues. CDR3 in amino acids: CASSVQGAQGETQYF. In nucleotides, the CDR3 is TGCGCCAGCAGCGTACAGGGGGCGCAGGGGGAGACCCAGTACTTC.

The rearrangement joins TRBV11-2 to TRBJ2-1, with D perhaps matching TRBD2 (6 bases). The ends were cut back, 0 bases at V and 7 bases at J, with 16 bases in the middle. CDR1 and CDR2 (germline): SGHAT, FQNNGV. CDR3 size: 16 residues. In nucleotides, the CDR3 is TGTGCCAGCAGCTTAGATCGCGGGGATAGTGGGAATGAGCAGTTCTTC. This sequence encodes CASSLDRGDSGNEQFF.

The V gene is TRBV19, the J gene TRBJ2-2; TRBD2 aligns across 9 bases. The CDR3 spans 16 residues. Looked up from germline, CDR1 is LNHDA and CDR2 is SQIVND (reference sequence). Unmatched junction bases numbered 7, after V lost 7 bases and J lost 1 base. The DNA of the CDR3 is TGTGCCAGTACCCCCCGAGCGGGAGGGAACACCGGGGAGCTGTTTTTT. Its translation is CASTPRAGGNTGELFF.

This chain connects TRBV27 to TRBJ2-7; 9 positions match TRBD2. This CDR3 has 16 residues. Germline V gene lookup returns CDR1 MNHEY and CDR2 SMNVEV (reference sequence). Trimming took 2 bases from V and 5 from J; bases not matched to a gene: 10. CDR3: CASSLLWREGLNEQYF. DNA for the CDR3: TGTGCCAGCAGTTTACTTTGGCGGGAGGGCCTGAACGAGCAGTACTTC.